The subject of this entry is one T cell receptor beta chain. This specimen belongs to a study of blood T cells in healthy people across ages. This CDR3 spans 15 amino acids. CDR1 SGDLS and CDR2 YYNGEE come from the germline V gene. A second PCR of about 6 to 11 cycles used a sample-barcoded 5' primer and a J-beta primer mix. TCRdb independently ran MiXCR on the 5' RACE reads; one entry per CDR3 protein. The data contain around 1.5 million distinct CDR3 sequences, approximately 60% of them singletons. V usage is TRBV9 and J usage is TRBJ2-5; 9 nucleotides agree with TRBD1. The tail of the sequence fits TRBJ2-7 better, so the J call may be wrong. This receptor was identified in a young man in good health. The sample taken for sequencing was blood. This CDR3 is CASSAEQGASYEQYF. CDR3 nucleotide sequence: TGTGCCAGCAGCGCAGAACAGGGGGCCTCCTACGAGCAGTACTTC.